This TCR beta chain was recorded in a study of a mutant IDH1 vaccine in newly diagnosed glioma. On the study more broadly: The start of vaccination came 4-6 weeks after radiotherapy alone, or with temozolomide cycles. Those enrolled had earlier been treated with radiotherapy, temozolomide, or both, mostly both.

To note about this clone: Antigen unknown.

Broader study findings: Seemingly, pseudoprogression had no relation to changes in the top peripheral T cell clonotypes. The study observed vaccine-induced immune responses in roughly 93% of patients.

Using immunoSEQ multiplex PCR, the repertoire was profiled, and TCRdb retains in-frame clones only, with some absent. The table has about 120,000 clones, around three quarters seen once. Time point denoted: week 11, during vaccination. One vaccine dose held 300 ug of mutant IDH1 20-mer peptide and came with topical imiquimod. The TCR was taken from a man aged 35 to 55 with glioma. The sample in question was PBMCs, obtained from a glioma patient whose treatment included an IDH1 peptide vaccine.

DNA of the CDR3: TGCGCCAGCAGCTTGAAGGGGGGCTACGAGCAGTACTTC. Translating gives CASSLKGGYEQYF. The genes are TRBV5-1 and TRBJ2-7; D may correspond to TRBD1 or TRBD2 (6 bases each). This CDR3 spans 13 amino acids. Trimming removed 1 base at V and 3 bases at J, with 8 bases between. Germline V lookup: CDR1 SGHRS, CDR2 YFSETQ.